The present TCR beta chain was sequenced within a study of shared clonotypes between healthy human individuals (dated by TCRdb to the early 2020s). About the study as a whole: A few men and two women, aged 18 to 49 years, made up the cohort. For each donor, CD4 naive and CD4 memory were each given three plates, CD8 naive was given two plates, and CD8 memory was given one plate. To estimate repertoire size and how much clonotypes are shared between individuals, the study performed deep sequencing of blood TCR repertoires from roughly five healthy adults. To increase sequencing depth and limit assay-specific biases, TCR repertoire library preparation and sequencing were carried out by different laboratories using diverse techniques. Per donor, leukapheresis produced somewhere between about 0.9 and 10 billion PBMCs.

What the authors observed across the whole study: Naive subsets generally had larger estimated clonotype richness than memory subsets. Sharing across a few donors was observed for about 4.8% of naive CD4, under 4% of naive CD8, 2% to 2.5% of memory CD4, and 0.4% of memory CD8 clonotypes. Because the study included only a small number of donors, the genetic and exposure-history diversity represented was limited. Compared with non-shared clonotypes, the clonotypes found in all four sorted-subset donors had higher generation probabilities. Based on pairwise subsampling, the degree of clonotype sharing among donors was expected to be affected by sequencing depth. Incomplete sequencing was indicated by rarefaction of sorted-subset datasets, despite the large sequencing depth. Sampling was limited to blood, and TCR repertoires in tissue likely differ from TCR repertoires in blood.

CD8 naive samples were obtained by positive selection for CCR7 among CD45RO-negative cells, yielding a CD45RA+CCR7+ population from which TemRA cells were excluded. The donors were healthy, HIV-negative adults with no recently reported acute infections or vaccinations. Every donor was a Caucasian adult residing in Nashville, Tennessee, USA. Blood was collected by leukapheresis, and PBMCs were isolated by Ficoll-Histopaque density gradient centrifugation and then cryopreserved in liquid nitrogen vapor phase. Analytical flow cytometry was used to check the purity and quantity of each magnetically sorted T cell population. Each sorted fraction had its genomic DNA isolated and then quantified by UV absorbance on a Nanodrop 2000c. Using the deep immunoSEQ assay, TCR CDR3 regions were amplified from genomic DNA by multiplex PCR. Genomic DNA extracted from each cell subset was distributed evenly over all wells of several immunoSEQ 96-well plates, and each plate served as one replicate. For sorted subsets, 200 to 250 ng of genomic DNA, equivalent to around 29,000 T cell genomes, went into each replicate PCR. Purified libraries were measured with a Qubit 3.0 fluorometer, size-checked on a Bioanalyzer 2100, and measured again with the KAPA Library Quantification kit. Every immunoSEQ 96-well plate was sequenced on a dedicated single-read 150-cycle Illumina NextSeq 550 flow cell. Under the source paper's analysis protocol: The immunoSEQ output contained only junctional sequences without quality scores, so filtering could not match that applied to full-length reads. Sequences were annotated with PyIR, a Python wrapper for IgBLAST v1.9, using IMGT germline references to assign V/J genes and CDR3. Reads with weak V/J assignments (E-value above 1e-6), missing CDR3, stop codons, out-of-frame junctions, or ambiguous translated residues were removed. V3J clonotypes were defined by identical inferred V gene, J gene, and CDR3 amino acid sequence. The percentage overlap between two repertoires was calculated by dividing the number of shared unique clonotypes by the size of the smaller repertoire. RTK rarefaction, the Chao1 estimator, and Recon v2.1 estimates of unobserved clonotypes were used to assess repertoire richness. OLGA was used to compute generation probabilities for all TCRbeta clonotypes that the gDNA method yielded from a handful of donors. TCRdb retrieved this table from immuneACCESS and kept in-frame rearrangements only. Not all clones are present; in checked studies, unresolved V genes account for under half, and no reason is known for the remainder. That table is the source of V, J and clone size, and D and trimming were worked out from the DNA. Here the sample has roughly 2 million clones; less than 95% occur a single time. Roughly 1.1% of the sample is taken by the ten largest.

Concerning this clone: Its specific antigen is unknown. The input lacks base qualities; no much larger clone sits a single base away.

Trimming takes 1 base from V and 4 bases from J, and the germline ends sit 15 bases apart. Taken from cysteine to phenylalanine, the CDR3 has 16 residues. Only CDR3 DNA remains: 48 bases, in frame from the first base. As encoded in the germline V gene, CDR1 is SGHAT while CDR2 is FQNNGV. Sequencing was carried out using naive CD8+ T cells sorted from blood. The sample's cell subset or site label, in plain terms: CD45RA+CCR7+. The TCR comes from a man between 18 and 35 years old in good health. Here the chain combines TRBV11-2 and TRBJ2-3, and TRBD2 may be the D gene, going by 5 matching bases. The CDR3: CASSLGTSGSSDTQYF. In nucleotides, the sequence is TGTGCCAGCAGCTTAGGTACCAGCGGAAGCTCAGATACGCAGTATTTT.